Shown below are 12 T cell receptor beta chains from a single sample sequenced in a study of tumor and adjacent non-tumor tissue in lung cancer. The library came from three nested PCR rounds adapted from ARM-PCR protocols. TCRdb re-derived calls from the multiplex PCR reads in MiXCR, one entry per CDR3 protein. The sample holds some 78,000 distinct CDR3 sequences, around 80% seen once. RNA was extracted from bulk tissue without any cell sorting. The specimen sequenced was lung tumor tissue. Receptor source: a woman aged 50 to 60 with non-small cell lung cancer.

A note on this clonotype: Compared with germline, one end of the junction differs, possibly owing to a read error. The chain carries TRBV20-1 and TRBJ2-3; 12 bases align to TRBD2. The CDR3 is 16 amino acids. Per germline, CDR1 DFQATT and CDR2 SNEGSKA (reference sequence). As DNA, the CDR3 is TGCAGTGCTAGTAAGGCTAGCGGGAGGGACACAGATAAGCAGTATTTT. Its translation is CSASKASGRDTDKQYF.

In regard to this clonotype: This likely comes from a read error, as the CDR3 has no conserved phenylalanine or tryptophan at its end. V and J are TRBV20-1 and TRBJ2-1; D possibly corresponds to TRBD2 (6 bases). CDR3 length: 15 amino acids. In germline, CDR1 is DFQATT, CDR2 SNEGSKA (reference sequence). Trimming took off 7 bases at V and 4 bases at J, with 20 bases between the two ends. CDR3 bases: TGCAGTGGTGGAGGGACCGAAACGGCATACAATGAGCAGTTCTAC. Its translation is CSGGGTETAYNEQFY.

About this clonotype: Relative to the germline gene, one junction end is altered; a read error may explain this. The J gene is TRBJ2-2, the V gene TRBV20-1; tentatively, D is TRBD2 (5 bases). The germline CDR1 and CDR2 sequences are DFQATT and SNEGSKA (reference sequence). The CDR3 has 16 residues. The DNA of the CDR3 is TGCAGTACCACCCCAATTGGGATTCTTGGCGCCGGGGAGCTGTTATTT. As protein: CSTTPIGILGAGELLF.

Comment on this clonotype: Compared with germline, one end of the junction differs, possibly owing to a read error. This chain connects TRBV10-3 to TRBJ2-1, with D perhaps TRBD1 or TRBD2 (5 bases each). Germline assignment: CDR1 ENHRY and CDR2 SYGVKD. This CDR3 is 14 amino acids long. The CDR3 is CTINDGTDYNEQFF. CDR3 DNA: TGTACCATCAATGACGGGACGGACTACAATGAGCAGTTCTTC.

As for this clonotype: A clone one base away is much larger, so this may be a read error. The chain uses TRBV19 and TRBJ1-5, with TRBD1 as a possible D gene (6 bases). Trimming left V 6 bases short and J 9 bases short, with 15 bases between. CDR3 length: 13 residues. Germline values: CDR1 LNHDA, CDR2 SQIVND (reference sequence). In DNA form, the CDR3 reads TGTGCCAGTAGCCAACAGGGAATGAGGCCCCAGCATTTT. It encodes CASSQQGMRPQHF.

In the case of this clonotype: The conserved final phenylalanine or tryptophan is absent from the CDR3, which likely points to a read error. J is TRBJ2-1 and V is TRBV5-6, with TRBD1 matching over 8 bases. CDR3 length equals 11 residues. Germline CDR1 reads SGHDT; CDR2 reads YYEEEE. As DNA, the CDR3 is TGTTCCAGCAGCTTGGGGACAGGGCAGTTCTAC. This sequence encodes CSSSLGTGQFY.

Details on this clonotype: The junction shows a germline mismatch at one end, possibly a read error. This chain connects TRBV4-1 to TRBJ1-4, with no clear D. Germline V gives CDR1 MGHRA, CDR2 YSYEKL. This CDR3 comprises 14 residues. The CDR3 bases are TGCGCCAGTAGCCGACATGGGTCTAATGAAAAACTGTTTTTT. Protein: CASSRHGSNEKLFF.

A remark on this clonotype: The junction departs from the called germline gene at one end, perhaps through a read error. The chain uses TRBV6-6 and TRBJ2-2; the D gene is possibly TRBD2 (6 bases). The CDR3 sequence is 14 residues long. The V gene's germline CDR1 is MNHNY and CDR2 SVGAGI (reference sequence). The CDR3 bases are TGTGCCAGCAGTGTCCCCAAGGGTCGCGGGGAACTGTTTTTT. Its protein product is CASSVPKGRGELFF.

As to this clonotype: A junction end diverges from the germline sequence, so it may reflect a read error. This chain connects TRBV11-2 to TRBJ2-2, with D perhaps TRBD2 (5 bases). There are 17 residues in the CDR3. Germline CDR1 reads SGHAT; CDR2 reads FQNNGV. DNA for the CDR3: TGTGTCAGCAGCCGAAGGCCGGTCAGCGAAGGGTCCGGGGAGCGGTTTTTT. Residues: CVSSRRPVSEGSGERFF.

This clonotype occurred a few times. Because the CDR3 is missing its conserved closing phenylalanine or tryptophan, this is likely a read error. The V call is TRBV11-2, the J call TRBJ1-3; the D gene is possibly TRBD1 (5 bases). This CDR3 comprises 14 residues. Trimming took off 7 bases at V and 2 bases at J, with 12 bases between the two ends. Germline assignment: CDR1 SGHAT and CDR2 FQNNGV. CDR3 loop: CASNFLGAGNTIYV. The CDR3 DNA reads TGTGCCAGCAACTTCTTGGGGGCTGGAAACACCATATATGTT.

The chain is built from TRBV7-9 and TRBJ2-7; D may be TRBD2 (6 bases). The CDR3 spans 15 residues. V lost 7 bases and J lost 3, with 19 bases in between. Germline assignment: CDR1 SEHNR and CDR2 FQNEAQ (reference sequence). In DNA, the CDR3 is TGTGCCAGCATTCTCGATCGGGGGTGGGTCTACGAGCAGTACTTC. Translation: CASILDRGWVYEQYF.

V and J are TRBV4-3 and TRBJ2-1, with 9 bases that match TRBD2. In germline, CDR1 is LGHNA, CDR2 YSLEER. Losses at the gene ends were 0 bases for V and 12 bases for J; bases not matched to a gene: 15. The length of the CDR3 is 17 residues. CDR3 bases: TGCGCCAGCAGCCAAGATAAGTTAGCGGGAGTTCGAGATTTGCAGTTCTTC. Translation gives CASSQDKLAGVRDLQFF.